This T cell receptor beta chain was sequenced during a study of T-cell memory formation after mild COVID-19. TCRdb reprocessed the 5' RACE reads via MiXCR and lists one record per CDR3 protein. The profile shows 350,000 to 550,000 distinct CDR3 sequences, roughly 18% of them singletons. The CDR3 contains 14 residues. Germline loops: CDR1 MNHEY, CDR2 SVGAGI. V was clipped by 6 bases and J by 6 bases, with 14 bases between them. V is TRBV6-5 and J is TRBJ2-2; D remains unclear. The sequence was obtained from a man in his late teens or twenties who had mild COVID-19 (a few samples of this study predate the infection). Cell type and time point are not known. Sequencing was performed on PBMCs or a T cell subset sorted from them (not recorded which). CDR3: CASSPLPRSGELFF. The CDR3 coding sequence is TGTGCCAGCAGCCCCCTTCCACGGTCCGGGGAGCTGTTTTTT.